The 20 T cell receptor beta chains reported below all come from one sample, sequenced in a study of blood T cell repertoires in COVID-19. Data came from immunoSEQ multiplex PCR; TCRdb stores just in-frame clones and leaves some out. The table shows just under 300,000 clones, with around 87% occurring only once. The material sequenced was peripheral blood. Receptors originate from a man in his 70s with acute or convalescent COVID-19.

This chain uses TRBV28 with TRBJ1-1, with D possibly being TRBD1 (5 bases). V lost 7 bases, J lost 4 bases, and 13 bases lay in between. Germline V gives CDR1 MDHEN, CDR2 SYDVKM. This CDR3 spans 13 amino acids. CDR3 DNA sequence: TGTGCCAGCACCCTAGGGAGGGGCACTGAAGCTTTCTTT. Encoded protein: CASTLGRGTEAFF. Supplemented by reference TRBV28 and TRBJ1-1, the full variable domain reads DVKVTQSSRYLVKRTGEKVFLECVQDMDHENMFWYRQDPGLGLRLIYFSYDVKMKEKGDIPEGYSVSREKKERFSLILESASTNQTSMYLCASTLGRGTEAFFGQGTRLTVV.

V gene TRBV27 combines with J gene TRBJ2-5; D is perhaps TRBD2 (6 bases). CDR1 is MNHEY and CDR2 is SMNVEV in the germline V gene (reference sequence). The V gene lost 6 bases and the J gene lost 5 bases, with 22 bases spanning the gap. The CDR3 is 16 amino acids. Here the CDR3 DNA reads TGTGCCAGCAGGCCCAAACAGTCAGGGACTCCGGAGACCCAGTACTTC. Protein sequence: CASRPKQSGTPETQYF.

This CDR3 is CASSPVAGEGYEQYF. In DNA, the CDR3 is TGTGCCAGCTCACCAGTGGCAGGGGAGGGCTACGAGCAGTACTTC. The chain has TRBV18 and TRBJ2-7; weak D call: TRBD2 (7 bases). The CDR3 contains 15 residues. CDR1 KGHSH and CDR2 LQKENI come from the germline V gene. The V and J ends lost 2 bases and 3 bases respectively, with 14 bases between them.

The CDR3 DNA is TGTGCCAGAAGCATCGAGGTAGAAAACACCATATATTTT. Residues: CARSIEVENTIYF. V gene TRBV5-3 combines with J gene TRBJ1-3, with D unresolved. TRBV5-3 is given ORF status, its function remaining uncertain. V was pared by 4 bases and J by 6 bases, with 11 bases between. The CDR3 contains 13 residues.

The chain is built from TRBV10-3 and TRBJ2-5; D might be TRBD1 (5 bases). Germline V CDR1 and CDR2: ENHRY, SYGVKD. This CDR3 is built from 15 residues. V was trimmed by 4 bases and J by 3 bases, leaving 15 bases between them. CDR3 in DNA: TGTGCCATCAGTGGGCAGGGCGTTGGGGAAGAGACCCAGTACTTC. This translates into CAISGQGVGEETQYF.

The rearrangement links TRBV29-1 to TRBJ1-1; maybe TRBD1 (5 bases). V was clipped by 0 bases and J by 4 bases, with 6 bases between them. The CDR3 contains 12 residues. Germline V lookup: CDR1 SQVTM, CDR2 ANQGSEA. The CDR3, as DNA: TGCAGCGTTGAAGAGCAGGGCACTGAAGCTTTCTTT. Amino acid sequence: CSVEEQGTEAFF.

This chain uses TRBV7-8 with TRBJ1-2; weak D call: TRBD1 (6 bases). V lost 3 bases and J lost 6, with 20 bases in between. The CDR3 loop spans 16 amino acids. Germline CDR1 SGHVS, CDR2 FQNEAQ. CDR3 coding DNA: TGTGCCAGCAGCTTTCGGCTGGGGGCTGGGCCTCATGGCTACACCTTC. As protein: CASSFRLGAGPHGYTF.

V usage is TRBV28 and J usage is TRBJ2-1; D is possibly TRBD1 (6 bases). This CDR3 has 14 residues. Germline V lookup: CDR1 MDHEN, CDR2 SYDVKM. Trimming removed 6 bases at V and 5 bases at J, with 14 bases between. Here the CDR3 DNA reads TGTGCCAGCAGGGACAGTTCCCGGAACAATGAGCAGTTCTTC. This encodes CASRDSSRNNEQFF.

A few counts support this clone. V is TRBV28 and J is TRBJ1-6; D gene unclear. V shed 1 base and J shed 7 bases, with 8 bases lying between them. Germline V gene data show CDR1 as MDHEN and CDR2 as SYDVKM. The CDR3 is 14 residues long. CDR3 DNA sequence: TGTGCCAGCAGTTTATTCGGAGGAAATTCACCCCTCCACTTT. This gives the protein CASSLFGGNSPLHF.

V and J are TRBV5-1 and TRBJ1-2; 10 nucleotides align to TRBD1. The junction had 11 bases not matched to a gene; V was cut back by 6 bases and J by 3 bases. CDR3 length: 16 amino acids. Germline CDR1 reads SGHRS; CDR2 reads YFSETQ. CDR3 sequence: CASTLAPGQGDYGYTF. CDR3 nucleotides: TGCGCCAGCACCTTAGCGCCCGGACAGGGGGACTATGGCTACACCTTC.

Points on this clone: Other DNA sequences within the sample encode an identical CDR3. The CDR3 loop is CASSPRDNSPLHF. Here the CDR3 DNA reads TGTGCCAGCAGCCCCCGGGATAATTCACCCCTCCACTTT. This chain uses TRBV3-1 (or the pseudogene TRBV3-2) with TRBJ1-6; D unclear. CDR3 size: 13 residues. From germline, CDR1 is LGHDT and CDR2 YNNKEL (reference sequence). Trimming took off 4 bases at V and 5 bases at J, with 6 bases between the two ends.

The CDR3 DNA reads TGTGCCAGCAGCGTAACAGGGGGCAGTAGAAACACTGAAGCTTTCTTT. It translates to CASSVTGGSRNTEAFF. This sequence joins TRBV7-2 and TRBJ1-1; TRBD1 matches 9 bases. Germline CDR1 and CDR2: SGHTA and FQGNSA. V trimming: 5 bases; J trimming: 2 bases; junction bases outside the gene matches: 9. The CDR3 sequence is 16 residues long.

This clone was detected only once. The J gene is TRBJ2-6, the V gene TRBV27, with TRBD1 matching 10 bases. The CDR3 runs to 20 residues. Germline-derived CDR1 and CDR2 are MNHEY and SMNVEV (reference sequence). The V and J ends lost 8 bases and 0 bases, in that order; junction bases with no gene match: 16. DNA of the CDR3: TGTGCCAGCGGGCCGGGACAGGGGCTCTATGTTACCTCTGGGGCCAACGTCCTGACTTTC. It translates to CASGPGQGLYVTSGANVLTF.

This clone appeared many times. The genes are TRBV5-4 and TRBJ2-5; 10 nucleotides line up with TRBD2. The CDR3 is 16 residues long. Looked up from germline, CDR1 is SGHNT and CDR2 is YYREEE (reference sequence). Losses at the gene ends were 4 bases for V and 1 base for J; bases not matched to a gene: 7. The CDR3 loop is CASSGLAGGPQETQYF. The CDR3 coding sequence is TGTGCCAGCAGCGGCTTAGCGGGGGGCCCCCAAGAGACCCAGTACTTC.

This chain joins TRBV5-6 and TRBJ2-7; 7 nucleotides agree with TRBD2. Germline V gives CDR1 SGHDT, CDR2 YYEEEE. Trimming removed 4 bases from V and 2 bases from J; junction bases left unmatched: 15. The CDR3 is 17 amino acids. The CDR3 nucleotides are TGTGCCAGCAGCAAAGCCGGGACTACCAGGCTTACCTACGAGCAGTACTTC. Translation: CASSKAGTTRLTYEQYF.

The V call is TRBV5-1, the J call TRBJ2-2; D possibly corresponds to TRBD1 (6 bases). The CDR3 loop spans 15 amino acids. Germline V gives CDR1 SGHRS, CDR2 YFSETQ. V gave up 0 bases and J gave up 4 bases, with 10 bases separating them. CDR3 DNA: TGCGCCAGCAGCTTGGGACAGGCTACCACCGGGGAGCTGTTTTTT. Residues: CASSLGQATTGELFF.

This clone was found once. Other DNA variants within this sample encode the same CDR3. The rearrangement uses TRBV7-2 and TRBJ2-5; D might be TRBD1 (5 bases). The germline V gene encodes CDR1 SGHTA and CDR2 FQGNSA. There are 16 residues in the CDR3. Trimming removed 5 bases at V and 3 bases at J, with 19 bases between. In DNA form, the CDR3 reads TGTGCCAGCAGCCTCCTTGGATGGGGCGGTAAAGAGACCCAGTACTTC. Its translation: CASSLLGWGGKETQYF.

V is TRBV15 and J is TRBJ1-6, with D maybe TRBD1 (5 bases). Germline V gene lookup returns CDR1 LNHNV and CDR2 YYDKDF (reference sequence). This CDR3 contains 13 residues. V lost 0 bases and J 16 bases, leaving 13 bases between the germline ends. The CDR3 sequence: CATSRDQGGILHF. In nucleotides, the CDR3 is TGTGCCACCAGCAGAGATCAGGGTGGAATTCTCCACTTT.

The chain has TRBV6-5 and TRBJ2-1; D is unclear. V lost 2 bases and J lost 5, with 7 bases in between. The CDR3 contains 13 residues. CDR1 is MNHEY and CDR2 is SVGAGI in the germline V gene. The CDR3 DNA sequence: TGTGCCAGCAGTTACGCAGTAAACAATGAGCAGTTCTTC. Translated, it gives CASSYAVNNEQFF.

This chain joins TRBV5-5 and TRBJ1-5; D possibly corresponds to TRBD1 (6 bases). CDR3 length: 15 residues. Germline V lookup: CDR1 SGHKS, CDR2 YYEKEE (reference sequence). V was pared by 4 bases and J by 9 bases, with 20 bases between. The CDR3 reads CASSPLQGSSRPQHF. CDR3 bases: TGTGCCAGCAGCCCGTTACAGGGAAGTTCGCGGCCCCAGCATTTT.